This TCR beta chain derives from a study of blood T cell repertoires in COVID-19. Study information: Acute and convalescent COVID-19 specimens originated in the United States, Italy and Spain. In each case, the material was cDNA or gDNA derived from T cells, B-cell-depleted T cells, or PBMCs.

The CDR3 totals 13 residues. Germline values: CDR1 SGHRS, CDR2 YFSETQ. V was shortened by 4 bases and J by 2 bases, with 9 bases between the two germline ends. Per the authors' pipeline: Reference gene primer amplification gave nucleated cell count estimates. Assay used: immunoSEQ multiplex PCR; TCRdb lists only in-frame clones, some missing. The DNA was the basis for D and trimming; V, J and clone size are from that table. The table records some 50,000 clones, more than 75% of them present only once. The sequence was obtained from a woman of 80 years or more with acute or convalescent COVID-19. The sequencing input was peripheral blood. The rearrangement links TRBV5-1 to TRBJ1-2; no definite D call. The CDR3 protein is CASSREVNYGYTF. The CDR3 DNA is TGCGCCAGCAGCAGAGAAGTCAACTATGGCTACACCTTC.